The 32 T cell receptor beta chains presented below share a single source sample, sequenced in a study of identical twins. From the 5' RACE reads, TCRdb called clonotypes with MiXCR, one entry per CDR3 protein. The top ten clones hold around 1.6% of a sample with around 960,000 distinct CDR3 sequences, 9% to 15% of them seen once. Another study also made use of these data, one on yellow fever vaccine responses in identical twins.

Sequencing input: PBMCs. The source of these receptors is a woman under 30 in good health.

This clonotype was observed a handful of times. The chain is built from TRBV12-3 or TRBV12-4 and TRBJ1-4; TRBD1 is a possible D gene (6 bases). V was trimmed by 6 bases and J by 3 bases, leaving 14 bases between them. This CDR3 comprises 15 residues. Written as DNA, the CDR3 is TGTGCCAGCAGGCCCTCGGGGGCCGCTAATGAAAAACTGTTTTTT. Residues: CASRPSGAANEKLFF.

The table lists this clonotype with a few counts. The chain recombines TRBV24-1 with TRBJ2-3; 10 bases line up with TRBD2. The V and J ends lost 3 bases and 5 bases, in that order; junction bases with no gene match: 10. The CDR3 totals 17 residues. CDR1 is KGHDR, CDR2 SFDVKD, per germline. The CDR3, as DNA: TGTGCCACCAGTGATCCTAGCGGGAGCCTTTTCAGAGATACGCAGTATTTT. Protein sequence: CATSDPSGSLFRDTQYF.

The CDR3 loop reads CASISAGGPYYEQYF. DNA for the CDR3: TGTGCCAGCATCTCAGCGGGAGGGCCCTACTACGAGCAGTACTTC. V gene TRBV6-1 combines with J gene TRBJ2-7; 10 bases match TRBD2. Germline values: CDR1 MNHNS, CDR2 SASEGT. The CDR3 loop spans 15 amino acids. J gave up 3 bases and V 7 bases, and 9 bases lay outside the gene matches.

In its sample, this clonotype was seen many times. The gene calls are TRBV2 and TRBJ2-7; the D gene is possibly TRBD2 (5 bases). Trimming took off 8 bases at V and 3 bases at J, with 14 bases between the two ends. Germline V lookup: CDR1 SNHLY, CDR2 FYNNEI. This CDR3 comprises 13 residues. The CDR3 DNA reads TGTGCCAGCTCGAGGGAATTACACTACGAGCAGTACTTC. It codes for CASSRELHYEQYF.

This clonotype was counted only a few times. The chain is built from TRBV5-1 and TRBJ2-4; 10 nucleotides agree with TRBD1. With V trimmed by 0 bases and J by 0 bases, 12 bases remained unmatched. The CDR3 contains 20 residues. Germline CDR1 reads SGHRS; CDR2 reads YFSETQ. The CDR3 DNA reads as TGCGCCAGCAGCTTGGCCGACGGGACAGGGGCCACCGTAGCCAAAAACATTCAGTACTTC. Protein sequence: CASSLADGTGATVAKNIQYF.

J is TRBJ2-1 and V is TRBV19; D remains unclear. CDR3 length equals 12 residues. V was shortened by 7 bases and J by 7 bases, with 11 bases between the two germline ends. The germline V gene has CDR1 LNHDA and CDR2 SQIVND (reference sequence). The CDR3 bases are TGTGCCAGTACCGGGCTAGTAAATGAGCAGTTCTTC. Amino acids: CASTGLVNEQFF. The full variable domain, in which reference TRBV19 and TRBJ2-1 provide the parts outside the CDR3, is DGGITQSPKYLFRKEGQNVTLSCEQNLNHDAMYWYRQDPGQGLRLIYYSQIVNDFQKGDIAEGYSVSREKKESFPLTVTSAQKNPTAFYLCASTGLVNEQFFGPGTRLTVL.

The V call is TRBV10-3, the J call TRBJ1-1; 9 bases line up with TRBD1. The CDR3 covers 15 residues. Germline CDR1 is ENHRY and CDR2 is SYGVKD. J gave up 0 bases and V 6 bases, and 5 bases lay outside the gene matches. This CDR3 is CAISGGTGMNTEAFF. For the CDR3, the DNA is TGTGCCATCAGCGGGGGGACAGGGATGAACACTGAAGCTTTCTTT.

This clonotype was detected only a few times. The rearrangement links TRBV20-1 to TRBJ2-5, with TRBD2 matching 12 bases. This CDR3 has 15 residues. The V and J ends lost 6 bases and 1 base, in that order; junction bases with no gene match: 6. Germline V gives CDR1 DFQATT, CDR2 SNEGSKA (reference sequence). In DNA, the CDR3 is TGCAGTGCCATCGGACTAGCGGGGCGCCAAGAGACCCAGTACTTC. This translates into CSAIGLAGRQETQYF.

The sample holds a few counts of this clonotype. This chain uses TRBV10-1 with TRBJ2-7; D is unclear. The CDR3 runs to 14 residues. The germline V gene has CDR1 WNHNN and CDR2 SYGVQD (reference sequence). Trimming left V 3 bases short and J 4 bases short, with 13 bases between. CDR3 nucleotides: TGCGCCAGCAGTGATACCCACAAGGGTTACGAGCAGTACGTC. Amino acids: CASSDTHKGYEQYV.

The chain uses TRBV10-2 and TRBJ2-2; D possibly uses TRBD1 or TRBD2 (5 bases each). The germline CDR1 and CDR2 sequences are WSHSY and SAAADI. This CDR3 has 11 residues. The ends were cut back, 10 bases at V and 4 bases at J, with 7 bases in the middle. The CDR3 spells CATGATGELFF. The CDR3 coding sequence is TGCGCCACCGGGGCCACCGGGGAGCTGTTTTTT.

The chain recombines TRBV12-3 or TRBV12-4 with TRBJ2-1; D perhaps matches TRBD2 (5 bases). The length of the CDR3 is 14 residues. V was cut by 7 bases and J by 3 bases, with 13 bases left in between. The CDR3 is CASNRDYFYNEQFF. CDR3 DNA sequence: TGTGCCAGCAACAGAGACTATTTCTACAATGAGCAGTTCTTC.

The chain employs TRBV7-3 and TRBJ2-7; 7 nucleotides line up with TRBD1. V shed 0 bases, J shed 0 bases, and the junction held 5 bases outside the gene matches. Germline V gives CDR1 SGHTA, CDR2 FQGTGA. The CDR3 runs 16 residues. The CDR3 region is CASSLTGTAISYEQYF. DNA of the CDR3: TGTGCCAGCAGCTTAACCGGGACAGCCATCTCCTACGAGCAGTACTTC.

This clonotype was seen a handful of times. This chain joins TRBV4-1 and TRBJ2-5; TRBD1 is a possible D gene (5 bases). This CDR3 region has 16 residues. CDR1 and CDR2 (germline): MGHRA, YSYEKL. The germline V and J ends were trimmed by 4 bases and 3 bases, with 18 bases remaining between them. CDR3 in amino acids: CASSPKEGDRKETQYF. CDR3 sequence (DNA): TGCGCCAGCAGCCCCAAGGAAGGCGACAGAAAAGAGACCCAGTACTTC.

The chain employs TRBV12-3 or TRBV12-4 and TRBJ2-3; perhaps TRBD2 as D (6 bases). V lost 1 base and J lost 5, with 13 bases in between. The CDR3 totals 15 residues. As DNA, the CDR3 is TGTGCCAGCAGTTTAGTTCGGCCAGCGGGAGATACGCAGTATTTT. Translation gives CASSLVRPAGDTQYF.

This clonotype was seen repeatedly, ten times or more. DNA for the CDR3: TGCAGCGTTGAAGATCCGGGGGAGAGTACTGAAGCTTTCTTT. This sequence encodes CSVEDPGESTEAFF. This sequence joins TRBV29-1 and TRBJ1-1; weak D call: TRBD1 (5 bases). The CDR3 runs 14 residues. Germline V gene data show CDR1 as SQVTM and CDR2 as ANQGSEA. V was pared by 0 bases and J by 5 bases, with 13 bases between.

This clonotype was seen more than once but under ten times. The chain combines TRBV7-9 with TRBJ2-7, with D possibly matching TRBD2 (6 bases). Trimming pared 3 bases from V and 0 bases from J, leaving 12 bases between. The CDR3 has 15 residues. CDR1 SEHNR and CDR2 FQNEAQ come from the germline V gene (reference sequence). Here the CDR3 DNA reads TGTGCCAGCAGCTTCGGGACTCCAAGCTCCTACGAGCAGTACTTC. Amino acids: CASSFGTPSSYEQYF.

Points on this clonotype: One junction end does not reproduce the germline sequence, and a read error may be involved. CDR3 coding DNA: TGTGCTGGTGGTTTGGTAAATAGCGGGATCCCCAAAAACATTCAGTACTTC. This translates into CAGGLVNSGIPKNIQYF. The genes are TRBV12-5 and TRBJ2-4, with 8 bases aligning to TRBD2. Germline lookup yields CDR1 LGHNT and CDR2 FRNRAP. The CDR3 is 17 amino acids.

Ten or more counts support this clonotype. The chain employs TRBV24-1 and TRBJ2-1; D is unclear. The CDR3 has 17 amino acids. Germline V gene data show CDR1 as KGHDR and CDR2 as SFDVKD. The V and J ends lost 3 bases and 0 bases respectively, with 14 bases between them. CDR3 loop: CATSDHESDLSYNEQFF. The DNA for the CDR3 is TGTGCCACCAGTGATCATGAATCCGACCTCTCCTACAATGAGCAGTTCTTC.

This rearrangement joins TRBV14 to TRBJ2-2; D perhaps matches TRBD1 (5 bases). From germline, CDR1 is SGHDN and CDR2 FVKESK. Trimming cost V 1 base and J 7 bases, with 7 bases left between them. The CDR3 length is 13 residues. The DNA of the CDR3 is TGTGCCAGCAGCCAAGTCAGGGTCGGGGAGCTGTTTTTT. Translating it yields CASSQVRVGELFF.

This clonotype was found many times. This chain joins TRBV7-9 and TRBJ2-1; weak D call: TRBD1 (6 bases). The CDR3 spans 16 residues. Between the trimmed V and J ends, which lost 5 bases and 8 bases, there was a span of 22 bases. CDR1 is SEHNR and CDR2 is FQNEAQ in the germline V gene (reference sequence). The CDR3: CASSGAGTYLIYEQFF. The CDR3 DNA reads TGTGCCAGCAGCGGGGCCGGGACATACCTAATCTATGAGCAGTTCTTC.

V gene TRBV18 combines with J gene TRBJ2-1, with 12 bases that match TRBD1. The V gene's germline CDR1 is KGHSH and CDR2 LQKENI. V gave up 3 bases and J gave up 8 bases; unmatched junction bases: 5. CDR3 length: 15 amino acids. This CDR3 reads CASSPGTGGPDEQFF. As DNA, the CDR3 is TGTGCCAGCTCACCCGGGACAGGGGGCCCGGATGAGCAGTTCTTC.

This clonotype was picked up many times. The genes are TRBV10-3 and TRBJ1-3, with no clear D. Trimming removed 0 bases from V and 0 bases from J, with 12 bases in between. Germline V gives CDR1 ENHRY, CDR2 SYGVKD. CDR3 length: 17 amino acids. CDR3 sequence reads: CAISESGPGSSGNTIYF. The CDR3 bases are TGTGCCATCAGTGAGTCGGGCCCGGGAAGCTCTGGAAACACCATATATTTT.

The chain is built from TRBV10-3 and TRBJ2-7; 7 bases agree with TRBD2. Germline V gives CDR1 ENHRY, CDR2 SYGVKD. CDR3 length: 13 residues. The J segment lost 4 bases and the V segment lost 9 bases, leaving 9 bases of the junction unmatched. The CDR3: CAISMGGYYEQYF. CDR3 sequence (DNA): TGTGCCATTTCGATGGGGGGGTATTACGAGCAGTACTTC.

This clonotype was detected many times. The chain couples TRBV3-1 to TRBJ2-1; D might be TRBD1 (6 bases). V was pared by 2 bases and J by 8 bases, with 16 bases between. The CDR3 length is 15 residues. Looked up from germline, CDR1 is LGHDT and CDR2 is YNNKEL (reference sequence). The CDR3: CASSQLIVNRDEQFF. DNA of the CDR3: TGTGCCAGCAGCCAATTGATCGTAAACAGGGATGAGCAGTTCTTC.

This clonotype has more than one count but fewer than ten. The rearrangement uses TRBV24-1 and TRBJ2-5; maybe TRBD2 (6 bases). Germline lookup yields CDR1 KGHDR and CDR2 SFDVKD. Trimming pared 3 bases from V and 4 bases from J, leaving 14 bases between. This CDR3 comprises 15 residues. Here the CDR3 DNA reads TGTGCCACCAGTGATCCCCCGGAGGGCGGAGAGACCCAGTACTTC. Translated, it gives CATSDPPEGGETQYF.

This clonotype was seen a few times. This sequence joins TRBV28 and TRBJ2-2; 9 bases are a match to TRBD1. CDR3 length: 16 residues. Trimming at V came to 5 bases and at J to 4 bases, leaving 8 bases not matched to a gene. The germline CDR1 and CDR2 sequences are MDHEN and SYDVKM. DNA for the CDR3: TGTGCCAGCAGTAGCTCCGGGACAGGGTTCACCGGGGAGCTGTTTTTT. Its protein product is CASSSSGTGFTGELFF.

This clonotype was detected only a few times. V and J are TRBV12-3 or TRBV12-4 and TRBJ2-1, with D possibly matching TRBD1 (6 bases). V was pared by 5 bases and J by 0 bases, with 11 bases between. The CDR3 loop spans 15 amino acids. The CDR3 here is CASSQADSSYNEQFF. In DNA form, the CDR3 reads TGTGCCAGCAGTCAAGCGGACAGCTCCTACAATGAGCAGTTCTTC.

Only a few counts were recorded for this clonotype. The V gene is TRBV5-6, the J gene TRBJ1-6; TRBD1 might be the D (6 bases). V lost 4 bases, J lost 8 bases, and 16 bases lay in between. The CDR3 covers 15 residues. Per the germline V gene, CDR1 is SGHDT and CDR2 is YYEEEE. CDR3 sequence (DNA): TGTGCCAGCAGCCGGAAGCAGGGGAAAGATTCACCCCTCCACTTT. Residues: CASSRKQGKDSPLHF.

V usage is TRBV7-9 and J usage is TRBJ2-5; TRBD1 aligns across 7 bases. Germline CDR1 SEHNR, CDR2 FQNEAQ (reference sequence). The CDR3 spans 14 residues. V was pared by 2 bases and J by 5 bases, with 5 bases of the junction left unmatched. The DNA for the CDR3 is TGTGCCAGCAGCTTACGACAGGGCAGGGAGACCCAGTACTTC. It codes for CASSLRQGRETQYF.

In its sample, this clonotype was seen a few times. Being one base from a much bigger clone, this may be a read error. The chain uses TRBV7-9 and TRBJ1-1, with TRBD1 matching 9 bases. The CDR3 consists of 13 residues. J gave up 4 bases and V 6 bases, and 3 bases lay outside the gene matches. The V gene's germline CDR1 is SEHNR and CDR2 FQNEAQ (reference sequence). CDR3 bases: TGTGCCAGCAGATCGACAGGGGGCACTGAAGCTTTCTTT. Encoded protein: CASRSTGGTEAFF.

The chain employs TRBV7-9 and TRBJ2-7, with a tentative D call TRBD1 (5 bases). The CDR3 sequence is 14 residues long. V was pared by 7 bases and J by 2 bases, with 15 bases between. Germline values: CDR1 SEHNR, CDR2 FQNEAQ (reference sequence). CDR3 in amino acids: CASTFKGYPYEQYF. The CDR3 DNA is TGTGCCAGCACCTTTAAGGGGTACCCCTACGAGCAGTACTTC. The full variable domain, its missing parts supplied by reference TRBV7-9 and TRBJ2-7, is DTGVSQNPRHKITKRGQNVTFRCDPISEHNRLYWYRQTLGQGPEFLTYFQNEAQLEKSRLLSDRFSAERPKGSFSTLEIQRTEQGDSAMYLCASTFKGYPYEQYFGPGTRLTVT.

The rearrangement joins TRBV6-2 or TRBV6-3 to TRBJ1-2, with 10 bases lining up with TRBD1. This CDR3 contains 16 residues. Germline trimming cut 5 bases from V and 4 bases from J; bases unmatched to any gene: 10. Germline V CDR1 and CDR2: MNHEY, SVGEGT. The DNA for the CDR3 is TGTGCCAGCAGTGGGGCCGGGACAGGGGAAAGCTATGGCTACACCTTC. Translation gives CASSGAGTGESYGYTF.